This T cell receptor (beta chain) was obtained from a study of patients and donors after allogeneic stem cell transplantation. One entry per CDR3 protein results from TCRdb running MiXCR on the RT-PCR reads. The repertoire holds fewer than 500,000 distinct CDR3 sequences, with under 20% as singletons. CDR3 size: 15 residues. Germline assignment: CDR1 DFQATT and CDR2 SNEGSKA (reference sequence). Trimming shortened V by 4 bases and J by 5 bases, and 20 bases separated the two germline ends. The receptor's source is a human donor who was either an allogeneic HSCT recipient or a stem cell or donor lymphocyte infusion donor (not recorded which). It is not recorded whose cells these are; they may come from a transplant donor. Sequenced input: blood, either unsorted or a sorted T cell fraction (not recorded which). The rearrangement joins TRBV20-1 to TRBJ2-5; the D gene is possibly TRBD1 (7 bases). CDR3 sequence (DNA): TGCAGTGCTACCCTTGTCGGGGGCAGGGGGGAGACCCAGTACTTC. Translation gives CSATLVGGRGETQYF.